A single sample gave rise to the 11 T cell receptor beta chains below, sequenced in a study of shared clonotypes between healthy human individuals. CD8 cells regarded as naive lacked CD45RO, were positively chosen for CCR7, and omitted terminally differentiated effector memory CD45RA+ cells. Some clones are missing from TCRdb's copy, which holds only in-frame ones; the method was immunoSEQ multiplex PCR. The sample records hundreds of thousands of clones, more than 85% being singletons. Specimen: naive CD8+ T cells sorted from blood. The receptor set was obtained from a man aged 25 to 40 in good health.

The chain carries TRBV4-3 and TRBJ2-2, with a tentative D call TRBD2 (5 bases). This CDR3 comprises 15 residues. CDR1 is LGHNA and CDR2 is YSLEER in the germline V gene. The V end lost 3 bases, the J end lost 4 bases, and 12 bases lay between the germline ends. CDR3 sequence reads: CASSQGALGTGELFF. CDR3 coding DNA: TGCGCCAGCAGCCAGGGAGCCTTGGGCACCGGGGAGCTGTTTTTT.

The gene calls are TRBV6-1 and TRBJ2-7; maybe TRBD1 (5 bases). V gave up 6 bases and J gave up 2 bases, with 8 bases separating them. Germline V CDR1 and CDR2: MNHNS, SASEGT. The CDR3 contains 12 residues. The CDR3 reads CASRDTTYEQYF. CDR3 sequence (DNA): TGTGCCAGCAGGGACACCACCTACGAGCAGTACTTC.

This clone has a single count. The same CDR3 is also encoded by other DNA sequences in this sample. DNA of the CDR3: TGTGCCAGCAGGACCGGAGTGAACACTGAAGCTTTCTTT. This encodes CASRTGVNTEAFF. The chain couples TRBV27 to TRBJ1-1; no clear D. V was trimmed by 6 bases and J by 0 bases, leaving 8 bases between them. The CDR3 totals 13 residues. Germline V CDR1 and CDR2: MNHEY, SMNVEV (reference sequence).

The sample holds one count of this clone. The chain recombines TRBV2 with TRBJ1-5, with D tentatively TRBD1 (5 bases). The CDR3 has 19 amino acids. CDR1 and CDR2 from the germline V gene are SNHLY and FYNNEI. V gave up 0 bases and J gave up 0 bases, with 18 bases separating them. The CDR3 reads CASSEAAGRTIYSNQPQHF. The CDR3 nucleotides are TGTGCCAGCAGTGAAGCGGCAGGGAGGACCATTTATAGCAATCAGCCCCAGCATTTT.

The V and J genes are TRBV19 and TRBJ2-3, with TRBD2 matching over 8 bases. The J segment lost 2 bases and the V segment lost 1 base, leaving 5 bases of the junction unmatched. Germline V gene sequence: CDR1 LNHDA, CDR2 SQIVND (reference sequence). This CDR3 is built from 16 residues. The CDR3 loop reads CASSIVGGVVTDTQYF. As DNA, the CDR3 is TGTGCCAGTAGTATAGTCGGGGGGGTAGTCACAGATACGCAGTATTTT.

This clone was counted once. The chain links TRBV10-3 to TRBJ2-1, with 8 bases lining up with TRBD2. CDR3 size: 14 residues. Per germline, CDR1 ENHRY and CDR2 SYGVKD. V trimming: 6 bases; J trimming: 7 bases; junction bases outside the gene matches: 8. For the CDR3, the DNA is TGTGCCATCAGGCCAGCGGGAGAAGGGAATGAGCAGTTCTTC. Its translation is CAIRPAGEGNEQFF.

V is TRBV7-2 and J is TRBJ1-2; D may be TRBD1 (5 bases). Germline V gene sequence: CDR1 SGHTA, CDR2 FQGNSA. The length of the CDR3 is 16 residues. Trimming stripped 5 bases from V and 2 bases from J, with 18 bases between. The chain's CDR3 is CASSPDARGWNYGYTF. CDR3 DNA: TGTGCCAGCAGCCCAGACGCTAGGGGATGGAACTATGGCTACACCTTC.

Comment on this clone: Other DNA variants within this sample encode the same CDR3. This chain joins TRBV9 and TRBJ2-7; D gene uncertain. Trimming cost V 0 bases and J 1 base, with 5 bases left between them. The CDR3 is 13 amino acids. Per germline, CDR1 SGDLS and CDR2 YYNGEE. As DNA, the CDR3 is TGTGCCAGCAGCGTAGGAGTTTCCTACGAGCAGTACTTC. It encodes CASSVGVSYEQYF.

The chain combines TRBV4-1 with TRBJ2-3; possibly TRBD2 for D (5 bases). V was clipped by 4 bases and J by 6 bases, with 17 bases between them. Germline CDR1 is MGHRA and CDR2 is YSYEKL. This CDR3 has 15 amino acids. This chain's CDR3 is CASSPKPLSGDTQYF. The CDR3 DNA reads as TGCGCCAGCAGCCCAAAGCCCCTGTCGGGGGATACGCAGTATTTT.

This chain connects TRBV4-1 to TRBJ2-1; no firm D call. V lost 0 bases and J 0 bases, leaving 9 bases between the germline ends. CDR1 and CDR2 from the germline V gene are MGHRA and YSYEKL. The CDR3 length is 16 residues. The CDR3 nucleotides are TGCGCCAGCAGCCAAGATCAGATGAGCTCCTACAATGAGCAGTTCTTC. Protein product: CASSQDQMSSYNEQFF.

The chain recombines TRBV7-9 with TRBJ2-7, with D perhaps given as TRBD1 or TRBD2 (6 bases each). With 0 bases removed from V and 5 bases from J, the gap between germline ends came to 17 bases. This CDR3 region has 16 residues. From germline, CDR1 is SEHNR and CDR2 FQNEAQ (reference sequence). For the CDR3, the DNA is TGTGCCAGCAGCTTAGCGCCGGGGGACATTTACAACGAGCAGTACTTC. Protein: CASSLAPGDIYNEQYF.